Shown below are 18 T cell receptor beta chains from a single sample sequenced in a study of neoadjuvant anti-PD-1 for oral cavity cancer. Sequenced by immunoSEQ multiplex PCR; TCRdb stores in-frame clones only, minus some. The sample shows roughly 23,000 clones, 35% to 55% of them seen only once. This sample's time point: after neoadjuvant nivolumab, at surgical resection. Material: tumor tissue, obtained after nivolumab (anti-PD-1) treatment. Receptor source: a person aged 35-79 years with oral cavity squamous cell carcinoma.

The chain joins TRBV7-2 to TRBJ1-5; possible D gene TRBD1, 6 bases. The CDR3 is 15 amino acids. CDR1 and CDR2 from the germline V gene are SGHTA and FQGNSA. V gave up 3 bases and J gave up 5 bases, with 14 bases separating them. CDR3 nucleotides: TGTGCCAGCAGCTTCCAGGGGAGTCAAGATCAGCCCCAGCATTTT. Its translation is CASSFQGSQDQPQHF.

This chain links TRBV7-9 with TRBJ2-3; D might be TRBD1 (6 bases). The CDR3 sequence is 15 residues long. V dropped 1 base and J dropped 1 base, with 9 bases sitting between them. Germline-derived CDR1 and CDR2 are SEHNR and FQNEAQ (reference sequence). CDR3: CASSLGQGRTDTQYF. As DNA, the CDR3 is TGTGCCAGCAGCTTAGGGCAGGGGCGCACAGATACGCAGTATTTT.

This clone occurred a few times. This chain links TRBV30 with TRBJ2-7, with D perhaps matching TRBD1 or TRBD2 (7 bases each). The V end lost 5 bases, the J end lost 1 base, and 18 bases lay between the germline ends. Germline loops: CDR1 GTSNPN, CDR2 SVGIG (reference sequence). The length of the CDR3 is 15 residues. The CDR3, as DNA: TGTGCCTGGGGCAGGGGGGGGTCATTTTCCTACGAGCAGTACTTC. As protein: CAWGRGGSFSYEQYF.

The gene calls are TRBV10-2 and TRBJ1-2; D gene ambiguous. V was pared by 0 bases and J by 6 bases, with 11 bases between. The CDR3 is made up of 14 amino acids. The V gene's germline CDR1 is WSHSY and CDR2 SAAADI. DNA of the CDR3: TGCGCCAGCAGTGAGTCTGCAGGATGGGATGGCTACACCTTC. It codes for CASSESAGWDGYTF.

V and J are TRBV10-1 and TRBJ2-6, with TRBD1 matching 11 bases. Unmatched junction bases numbered 6, after V lost 6 bases and J lost 2 bases. Germline V CDR1 and CDR2: WNHNN, SYGVQD (reference sequence). The CDR3 is 17 residues long. The CDR3 DNA reads TGCGCCAGCAGCCTGGACAGGGGGCAAGCTGGGGCCAACGTCCTGACTTTC. Its translation: CASSLDRGQAGANVLTF.

This clone was counted a few times. The chain couples TRBV5-1 to TRBJ2-1, with 7 bases matching TRBD2. V lost 0 bases and J lost 8; bases outside the gene matches: 11. CDR1 SGHRS and CDR2 YFSETQ come from the germline V gene. The CDR3 is 16 amino acids. CDR3 DNA sequence: TGCGCCAGCAGCTTGGCCGGCTGGGGGGGTCGTGATGAGCAGTTCTTC. Residues: CASSLAGWGGRDEQFF.

This clone is judged medium-sized. The genes are TRBV5-4 and TRBJ1-6, with D maybe TRBD1 (5 bases). The V and J ends lost 2 bases and 4 bases respectively, with 7 bases between them. Germline V gene sequence: CDR1 SGHNT, CDR2 YYREEE (reference sequence). The CDR3 is 14 residues long. CDR3 bases: TGTGCCAGCAGCTTCGGACAATATAATTCACCCCTCCACTTT. Amino acid sequence: CASSFGQYNSPLHF.

The rearrangement joins TRBV7-2 to TRBJ2-5, with D possibly TRBD2 on 5 matching bases. From germline, CDR1 is SGHTA and CDR2 FQGNSA. V was pared by 1 base and J by 5 bases, with 17 bases between. This CDR3 contains 16 residues. The CDR3 DNA reads TGTGCCAGCAGCTTAGGCTCTAGCAATAAGTATGAGACCCAGTACTTC. Protein product: CASSLGSSNKYETQYF.

The chain carries TRBV14 and TRBJ2-7; 9 nucleotides line up with TRBD1. Per germline, CDR1 SGHDN and CDR2 FVKESK. The CDR3 is made up of 17 amino acids. J gave up 1 base and V 4 bases, and 11 bases lay outside the gene matches. The DNA for the CDR3 is TGTGCCAGCAGCCCCCGGGGGACAGGGTTGAGTTCCTACGAGCAGTACTTC. Translating gives CASSPRGTGLSSYEQYF.

The sample holds one count of this clone. The rearrangement uses TRBV29-1 and TRBJ2-7; 8 bases agree with TRBD1. The V and J ends lost 6 bases and 4 bases, in that order; junction bases with no gene match: 8. Germline V gene data show CDR1 as SQVTM and CDR2 as ANQGSEA. The CDR3 is 13 amino acids. The CDR3 bases are TGCAGCGTGCGCAGGGGGCGCGAGTACGAGCAGTACTTC. Its protein product is CSVRRGREYEQYF.

The chain is built from TRBV7-9 and TRBJ2-2, with 9 bases aligning to TRBD2. The CDR3 loop spans 16 amino acids. The germline V gene encodes CDR1 SEHNR and CDR2 FQNEAQ (reference sequence). The V gene end was trimmed by 1 base and the J gene end by 7 bases; junction bases not matched to a gene: 7. CDR3 in DNA: TGTGCCAGCAGCTTAGATTGGCTAGCGGGACTCGGGGAGCTGTTTTTT. Translating gives CASSLDWLAGLGELFF.

CDR3 sequence (DNA): TGTGCCAGCAAACGACAGGGGAGCCCTAACACTGAAGCTTTCTTT. This translates into CASKRQGSPNTEAFF. The rearrangement joins TRBV27 to TRBJ1-1; 8 bases fit TRBD1. The V segment lost 7 bases and the J segment 2 bases; nucleotides outside the gene matches: 9. Germline loops: CDR1 MNHEY, CDR2 SMNVEV (reference sequence). CDR3 length: 15 amino acids.

The table lists this clone with a few counts. The chain joins TRBV6-5 to TRBJ2-5, with 7 positions matching TRBD2. Trimming at V came to 2 bases and at J to 7 bases, leaving 10 bases not matched to a gene. CDR3 size: 15 residues. In germline, CDR1 is MNHEY, CDR2 SVGAGI. CDR3 coding DNA: TGTGCCAGCAGTTACGTGCGGGGGACTGAGGCGACCCAGTACTTC. Translating gives CASSYVRGTEATQYF.

J is TRBJ1-2 and V is TRBV5-6; 8 bases match TRBD1. The ends lost 4 bases at V and 6 bases at J; junction bases unmatched: 8. CDR3 size: 14 residues. Germline-derived CDR1 and CDR2 are SGHDT and YYEEEE. CDR3 sequence: CASSEWTGLDGYTF. CDR3 nucleotides: TGTGCCAGCAGCGAATGGACAGGGCTCGATGGCTACACCTTC.

The chain couples TRBV19 to TRBJ2-3, with unresolved D. V was clipped by 4 bases and J by 1 base, with 15 bases between them. The CDR3 consists of 16 residues. Germline CDR1 is LNHDA and CDR2 is SQIVND (reference sequence). For the CDR3, the DNA is TGTGCCAGTAGTAGTACTGGGATAGGTGGCACAGATACGCAGTATTTT. Translating gives CASSSTGIGGTDTQYF.

The V and J genes are TRBV19 and TRBJ1-5, with a weak D call TRBD1 (5 bases). Per germline, CDR1 LNHDA and CDR2 SQIVND (reference sequence). The CDR3 has 14 amino acids. V lost 3 bases to trimming and J lost 3 bases, with 9 bases between them. The CDR3 bases are TGTGCCAGTAGTATGGGCAGGGACAATCAGCCCCAGCATTTT. The encoded protein is CASSMGRDNQPQHF.

This clone was detected only a few times. The chain carries TRBV7-2 and TRBJ1-3; no clear D gene. The germline gives CDR1 SGHTA, CDR2 FQGNSA. The CDR3 consists of 15 residues. Trimming stripped 1 base from V and 0 bases from J, with 7 bases between. The CDR3 coding sequence is TGTGCCAGCAGCTTAGAGGTCAGCTCTGGAAACACCATATATTTT. Protein: CASSLEVSSGNTIYF.

J is TRBJ2-3 and V is TRBV5-1; 10 positions match TRBD1. After removal of 0 bases from V and 1 base from J, the junction contained 2 bases not matched to a gene. The germline V gene encodes CDR1 SGHRS and CDR2 YFSETQ. The CDR3 is 16 residues long. CDR3 sequence reads: CASSLGQGARTDTQYF. The CDR3 coding sequence is TGCGCCAGCAGCTTGGGACAGGGGGCACGCACAGATACGCAGTATTTT.